The rows below give T cell receptor beta chains drawn from one sample of a study of blood T cell repertoires in COVID-19. Measured with immunoSEQ multiplex PCR; TCRdb has only the in-frame clones, and not every one. The sample lists 90,000 to 100,000 clones; over 70% were seen once. Sample: peripheral blood. The source is a man in his sixties with acute or convalescent COVID-19. CDR3s include the opening cysteine and the closing phenylalanine or tryptophan. The order of the fields is clone size, D gene, J gene, V gene, CDR3 DNA, CDR3 protein. The D gene is left open where the match is weak. Expanded clones are given a class, and other clones once, few, many or no size at all.

NA NA TRBJ2-7 TRBV18 TGTGCCAGCTCACGGGGCCTCTACGAGCAGTACTTC CASSRGLYEQYF
NA TRBD1 TRBJ2-2 TRBV27 TGTGCCAGCAGTTCACGGACAGGGAACACCGGGGAGCTGTTTTTT CASSSRTGNTGELFF
NA TRBD2 TRBJ2-3 TRBV7-2 TGTGCCAGCAGCTCGATAGGACTAGCGGGAGGGCCCGCAGATACGCAGTATTTT CASSSIGLAGGPADTQYF
NA TRBD1 TRBJ1-5 TRBV9 TGTGCCAGCAGCCACTCAGGGGGCCTTCAGCCCCAGCATTTT CASSHSGGLQPQHF
NA TRBD1 TRBJ1-1 TRBV6-2/TRBV6-3 TGTGCCAGCAGTTACTCGAACTGGGACAGATCTTTCTTT CASSYSNWDRSFF
NA TRBD2 TRBJ2-6 TRBV20-1 TGCAGTGCTCGTGGACTGGGACTAGCGGGAGCCCTTGGGGCCAACGTCCTGACTTTC CSARGLGLAGALGANVLTF
NA TRBD2 TRBJ2-7 TRBV7-8 TGTGCCAGCAGCTCCGGAAGACTAACGACTAGCGGGGGGCCGTCCTACGAGCAGTACTTC CASSSGRLTTSGGPSYEQYF
NA NA TRBJ2-1 TRBV15 TGTGCCACCAGCAGAGTTTGGCAGGGATACAATGAGCAGTTCTTC CATSRVWQGYNEQFF
NA TRBD1 TRBJ2-6 TRBV30 TGTGCCTGGAGTGTAGGACAGGGATACTCTGGGGCCAACGTCCTGACTTTC CAWSVGQGYSGANVLTF
NA TRBD2 TRBJ2-3 TRBV7-3 TGTGCCAGCAGCCCCCGGGGAAGGGCTAGCGGGAGCACAGATACGCAGTATTTT CASSPRGRASGSTDTQYF
NA TRBD1 TRBJ2-1 TRBV6-2/TRBV6-3 TGTGCCAGCAGTGCAGGGGGTTGGTTTTCCTACAATGAGCAGTTCTTC CASSAGGWFSYNEQFF
NA NA TRBJ2-2 TRBV18 TGTGCCAGCTCACCATATGACACCGGGGAGCTGTTTTTT CASSPYDTGELFF
NA NA TRBJ2-3 TRBV18 TGTGCCAGCTCACCACTTCACACAGATACGCAGTATTTT CASSPLHTDTQYF
NA TRBD1 TRBJ1-1 TRBV9 TGTGCCAGCAGCGTAGACAGGGGGACTTTGAACACTGAAGCTTTCTTT CASSVDRGTLNTEAFF
NA NA TRBJ1-1 TRBV11-2 TGTGCCAGCGCAACAGGGTTGAAGGCTGAAGCTTTCTTT CASATGLKAEAFF
NA TRBD2 TRBJ2-7 TRBV28 TGTGCCAGCAGTTTACCTTCGACTAGCGGGAGTAACGAGCAGTACTTC CASSLPSTSGSNEQYF
NA NA TRBJ1-1 TRBV6-5 TGTGCCAGTTCGACAGGGAACACTGAAGCTTTCTTT CASSTGNTEAFF
NA NA TRBJ2-6 TRBV15 TGTGCCACCAGCAGAGATCGGTACTCTGGGGCCAACGTCCTGACTTTC CATSRDRYSGANVLTF
NA TRBD1 TRBJ2-5 TRBV19 TGTGCCAGTAGTACCATTGGGACAGAGCAAGAGACCCAGTACTTC CASSTIGTEQETQYF
NA NA TRBJ1-1 TRBV18 TGTGCCAGCTCACTAGACAGGAACACTGAAGCTTTCTTT CASSLDRNTEAFF
few TRBD2 TRBJ2-2 TRBV11-3 TGTGCCAGCAGCTTATGGTCAGGGCGGGAGGGCCCGAACACCGGGGAGCTGTTTTTT CASSLWSGREGPNTGELFF
NA TRBD1 TRBJ1-6 TRBV7-2 TGTGCCAGCAGCTTACAGCCAGGGGGCTTGGCGGGGTCACCCCTCCACTTT CASSLQPGGLAGSPLHF
NA NA TRBJ2-5 TRBV3-1/TRBV3-2 TGTGCCAGCAGTCGGAGGAGGTCGGGCGGAGAGACCCAGTACTTC CASSRRRSGGETQYF
NA TRBD1 TRBJ2-7 TRBV7-2 TGTGCCAGCAGCTTCGACAGGGCGTCCCGCGAGCAGTACTTC CASSFDRASREQYF
NA TRBD1 TRBJ1-2 TRBV11-2 TGTGCCAGCAGCCCAGGGGACAGCCACTATGGCTACACCTTC CASSPGDSHYGYTF
NA TRBD1 TRBJ2-7 TRBV2 TGTGCCAGCAGTGCCTCCCGGACAGGATCCTACGAGCAGTACTTC CASSASRTGSYEQYF
NA TRBD1 TRBJ2-7 TRBV5-4 TGTGCCAGCAGCTCGATGACAGGGGGCACCTACGAGCAGTACTTC CASSSMTGGTYEQYF
NA NA TRBJ2-2 TRBV19 TGTGCCAGTAGTCATCGGAAAGACAGGACAGCCGGGGAGCTGTTTTTT CASSHRKDRTAGELFF
NA TRBD1 TRBJ2-7 TRBV29-1 TGCAGCGCGCCGGGACAGGGCTTGGGCGAGCAGTACTTC CSAPGQGLGEQYF
NA TRBD2 TRBJ2-1 TRBV9 TGTGCCAGCAGCGTAGGGTTACTAGCGGACAATGAGCAGTTCTTC CASSVGLLADNEQFF
few NA TRBJ1-4 TRBV10-2 TGCGCCAGCAGTGAGTTGAGGGTTACTAATGAAAAACTGTTTTTT CASSELRVTNEKLFF
NA NA TRBJ2-2 TRBV30 TGTGCCTGGAGTGCACCATCATTAATCAGGGAGGACACCGGGGAGCTGTTTTTT CAWSAPSLIREDTGELFF
NA TRBD2 TRBJ2-1 TRBV19 TGTGCCAGTAGTATAGGGGCCGGGGGACTAGAGCCGTTCTTC CASSIGAGGLEPFF
NA NA TRBJ1-5 TRBV28 TGTGCCAGCAGTTTAACCCAGGGGCGCGGTCAGCCCCAGCATTTT CASSLTQGRGQPQHF
NA NA TRBJ2-1 TRBV7-3 TGTGCCAGCAGCTTAGGCAGTTACAATGAGCAGTTCTTC CASSLGSYNEQFF